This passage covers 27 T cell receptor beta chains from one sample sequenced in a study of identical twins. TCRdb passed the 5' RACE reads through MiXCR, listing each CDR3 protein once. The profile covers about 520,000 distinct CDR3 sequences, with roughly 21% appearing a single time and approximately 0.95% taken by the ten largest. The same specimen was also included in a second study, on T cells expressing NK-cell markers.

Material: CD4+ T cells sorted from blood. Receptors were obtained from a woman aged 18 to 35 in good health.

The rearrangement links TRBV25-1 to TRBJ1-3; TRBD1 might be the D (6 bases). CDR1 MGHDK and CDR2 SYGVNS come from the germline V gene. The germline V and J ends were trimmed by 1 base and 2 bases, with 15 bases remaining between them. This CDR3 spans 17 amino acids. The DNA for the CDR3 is TGTGCCAGCAGTGAATGGAAAAGGGGGAAGGCTGGAAACACCATATATTTT. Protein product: CASSEWKRGKAGNTIYF.

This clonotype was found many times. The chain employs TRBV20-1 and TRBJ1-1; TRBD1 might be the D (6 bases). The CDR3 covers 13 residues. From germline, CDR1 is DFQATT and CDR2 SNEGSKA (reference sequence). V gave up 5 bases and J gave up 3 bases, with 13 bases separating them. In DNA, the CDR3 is TGCAGTGCTCACGCGGGGGGGCACACTGAAGCTTTCTTT. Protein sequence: CSAHAGGHTEAFF.

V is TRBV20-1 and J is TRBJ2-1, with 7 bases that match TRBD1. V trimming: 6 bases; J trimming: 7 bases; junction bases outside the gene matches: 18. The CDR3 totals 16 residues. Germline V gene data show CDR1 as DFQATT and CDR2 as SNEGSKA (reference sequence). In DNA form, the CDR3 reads TGCAGTGCCCCCATCGGCAGGGCCCAGGACAGGAATGAGCAGTTCTTC. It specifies CSAPIGRAQDRNEQFF.

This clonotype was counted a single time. DNA of the CDR3: TGCAGTGCTACCCAGCATGGAGGGGGCACAGATACGCAGTATTTT. Protein sequence: CSATQHGGGTDTQYF. J is TRBJ2-3 and V is TRBV20-1; D might be TRBD2 (6 bases). Between the trimmed V and J ends, which lost 4 bases and 1 base, there was a span of 15 bases. Germline V gives CDR1 DFQATT, CDR2 SNEGSKA (reference sequence). The CDR3 contains 15 residues.

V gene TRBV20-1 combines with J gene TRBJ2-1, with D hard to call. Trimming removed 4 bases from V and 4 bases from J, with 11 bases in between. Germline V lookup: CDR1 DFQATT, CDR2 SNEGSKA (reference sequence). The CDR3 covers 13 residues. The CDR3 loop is CSATAARYNEQFF. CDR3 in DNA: TGCAGTGCTACGGCAGCCCGTTACAATGAGCAGTTCTTC.

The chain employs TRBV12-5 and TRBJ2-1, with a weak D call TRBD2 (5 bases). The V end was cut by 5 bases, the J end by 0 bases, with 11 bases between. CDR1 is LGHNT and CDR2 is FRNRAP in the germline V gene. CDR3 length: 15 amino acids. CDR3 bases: TGTGCTAGTGGTCGCTTTGGGAGCTCCTACAATGAGCAGTTCTTC. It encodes CASGRFGSSYNEQFF.

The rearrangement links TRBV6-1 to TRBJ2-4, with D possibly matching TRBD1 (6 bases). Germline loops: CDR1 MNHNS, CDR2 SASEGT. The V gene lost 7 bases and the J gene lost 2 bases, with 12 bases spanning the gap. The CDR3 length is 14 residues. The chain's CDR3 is CASTSGGPKNIQYF. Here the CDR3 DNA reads TGTGCCAGCACCTCTGGGGGCCCCAAAAACATTCAGTACTTC.

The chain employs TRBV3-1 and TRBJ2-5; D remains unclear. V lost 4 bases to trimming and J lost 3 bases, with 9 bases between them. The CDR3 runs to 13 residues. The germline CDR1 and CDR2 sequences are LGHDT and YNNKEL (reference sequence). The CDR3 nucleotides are TGTGCCAGCAGCCTCGCGTCCGAAGAGACCCAGTACTTC. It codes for CASSLASEETQYF.

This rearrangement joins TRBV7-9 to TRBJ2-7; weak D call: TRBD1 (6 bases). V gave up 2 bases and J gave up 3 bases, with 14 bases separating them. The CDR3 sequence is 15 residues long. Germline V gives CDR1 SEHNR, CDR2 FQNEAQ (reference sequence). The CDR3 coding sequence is TGTGCCAGCAGCTTAATCCAGGGGCCGATCTACGAGCAGTACTTC. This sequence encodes CASSLIQGPIYEQYF.

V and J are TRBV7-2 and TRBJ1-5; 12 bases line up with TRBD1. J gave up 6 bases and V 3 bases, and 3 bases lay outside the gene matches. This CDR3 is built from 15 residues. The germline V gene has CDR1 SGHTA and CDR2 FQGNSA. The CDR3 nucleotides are TGTGCCAGCAGCTTGGGGACAGGGGGCTTTCAGCCCCAGCATTTT. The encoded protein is CASSLGTGGFQPQHF.

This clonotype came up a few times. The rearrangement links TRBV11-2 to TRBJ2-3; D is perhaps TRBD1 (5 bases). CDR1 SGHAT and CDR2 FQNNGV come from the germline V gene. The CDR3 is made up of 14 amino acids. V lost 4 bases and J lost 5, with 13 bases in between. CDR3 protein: CASSSRARGDTQYF. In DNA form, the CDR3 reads TGTGCCAGCAGCTCAAGGGCAAGGGGAGATACGCAGTATTTT.

The CDR3 coding sequence is TGTGCCAGCAGCTCCAGGTCCTACGGAACTAGCGGGAGTGGTGAGCAGTTCTTC. Its translation is CASSSRSYGTSGSGEQFF. The chain uses TRBV11-2 and TRBJ2-1; TRBD2 matches 11 bases. The CDR3 is made up of 18 amino acids. CDR1 SGHAT and CDR2 FQNNGV come from the germline V gene. Unmatched junction bases numbered 17, after V lost 4 bases and J lost 9 bases.

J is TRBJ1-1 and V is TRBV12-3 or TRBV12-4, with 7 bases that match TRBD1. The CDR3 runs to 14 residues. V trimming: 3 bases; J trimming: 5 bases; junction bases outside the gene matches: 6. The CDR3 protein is CASSFRGTETEAFF. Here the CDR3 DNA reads TGTGCCAGCAGTTTCAGGGGGACAGAGACTGAAGCTTTCTTT.

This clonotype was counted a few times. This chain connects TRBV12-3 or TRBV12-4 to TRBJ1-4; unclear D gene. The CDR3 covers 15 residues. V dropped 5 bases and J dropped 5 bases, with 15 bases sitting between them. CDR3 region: CASSPRRARNEKLFF. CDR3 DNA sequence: TGTGCCAGCAGTCCTAGAAGGGCAAGGAATGAAAAACTGTTTTTT.

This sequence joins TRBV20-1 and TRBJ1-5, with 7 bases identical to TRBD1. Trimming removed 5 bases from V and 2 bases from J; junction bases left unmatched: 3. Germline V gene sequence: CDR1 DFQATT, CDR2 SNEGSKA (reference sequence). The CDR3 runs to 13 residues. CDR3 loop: CSAGDRGNQPQHF. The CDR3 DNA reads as TGCAGTGCTGGGGACAGAGGCAATCAGCCCCAGCATTTT.

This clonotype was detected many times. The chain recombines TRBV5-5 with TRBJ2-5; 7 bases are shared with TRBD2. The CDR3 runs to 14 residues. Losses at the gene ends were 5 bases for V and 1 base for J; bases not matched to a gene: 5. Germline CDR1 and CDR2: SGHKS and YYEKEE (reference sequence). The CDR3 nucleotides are TGTGCCAGCAGTTTTCGACTAGCCCAAGAGACCCAGTACTTC. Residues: CASSFRLAQETQYF.

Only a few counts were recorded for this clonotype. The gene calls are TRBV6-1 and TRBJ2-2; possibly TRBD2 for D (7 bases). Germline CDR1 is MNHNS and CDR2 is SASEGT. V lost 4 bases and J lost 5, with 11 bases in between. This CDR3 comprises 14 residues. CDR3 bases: TGTGCCAGCAGTGCGGGGGGCAGGACCGGGGAGCTGTTTTTT. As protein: CASSAGGRTGELFF.

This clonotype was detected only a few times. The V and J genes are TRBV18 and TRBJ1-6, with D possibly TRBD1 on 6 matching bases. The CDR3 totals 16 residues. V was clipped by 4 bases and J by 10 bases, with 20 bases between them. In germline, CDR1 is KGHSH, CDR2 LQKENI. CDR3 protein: CASSRGGLPTDSPLHF. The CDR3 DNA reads TGTGCCAGCTCACGAGGGGGGCTCCCTACAGACTCACCCCTCCACTTT.

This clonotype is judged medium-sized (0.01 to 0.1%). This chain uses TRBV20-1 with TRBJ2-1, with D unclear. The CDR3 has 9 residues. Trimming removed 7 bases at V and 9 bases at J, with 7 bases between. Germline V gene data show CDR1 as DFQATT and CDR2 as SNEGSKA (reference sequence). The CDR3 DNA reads TGCAGTGTGGGTATTGAGCAGTTCTTC. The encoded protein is CSVGIEQFF.

The CDR3 here is CATSPWAAPSANYGYTF. In DNA form, the CDR3 reads TGTGCCACCTCCCCCTGGGCAGCCCCATCAGCTAACTATGGCTACACCTTC. The chain joins TRBV2 to TRBJ1-2, with no clear D. This CDR3 spans 17 amino acids. CDR1 and CDR2 from the germline V gene are SNHLY and FYNNEI. The V and J ends lost 10 bases and 0 bases respectively, with 24 bases between them.

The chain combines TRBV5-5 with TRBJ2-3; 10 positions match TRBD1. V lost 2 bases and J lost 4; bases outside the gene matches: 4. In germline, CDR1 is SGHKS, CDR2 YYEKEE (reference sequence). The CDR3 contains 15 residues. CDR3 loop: CASSFRQGAPDTQYF. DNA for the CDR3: TGTGCCAGCAGCTTTCGACAGGGGGCCCCAGATACGCAGTATTTT.

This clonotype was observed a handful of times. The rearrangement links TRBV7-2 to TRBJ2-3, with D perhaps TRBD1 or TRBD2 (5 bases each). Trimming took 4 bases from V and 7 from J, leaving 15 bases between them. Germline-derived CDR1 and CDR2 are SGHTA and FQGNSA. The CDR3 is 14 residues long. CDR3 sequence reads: CASSYPGRSNTQYF. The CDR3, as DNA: TGTGCCAGCAGCTACCCGGGACGATCGAATACGCAGTATTTT.

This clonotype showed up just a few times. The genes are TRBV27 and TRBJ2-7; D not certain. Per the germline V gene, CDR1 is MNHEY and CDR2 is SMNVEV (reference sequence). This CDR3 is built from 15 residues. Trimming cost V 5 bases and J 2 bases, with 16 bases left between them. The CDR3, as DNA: TGTGCCAGCAGTCTGGGCACACATTCGACCTACGAGCAGTACTTC. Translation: CASSLGTHSTYEQYF.

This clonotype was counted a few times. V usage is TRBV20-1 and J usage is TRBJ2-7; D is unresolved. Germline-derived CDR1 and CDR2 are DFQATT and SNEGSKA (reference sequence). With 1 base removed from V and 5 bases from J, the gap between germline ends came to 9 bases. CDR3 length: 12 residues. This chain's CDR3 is CSARVLSDEQYF. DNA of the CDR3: TGCAGTGCTAGAGTTTTGTCCGACGAGCAGTACTTC.

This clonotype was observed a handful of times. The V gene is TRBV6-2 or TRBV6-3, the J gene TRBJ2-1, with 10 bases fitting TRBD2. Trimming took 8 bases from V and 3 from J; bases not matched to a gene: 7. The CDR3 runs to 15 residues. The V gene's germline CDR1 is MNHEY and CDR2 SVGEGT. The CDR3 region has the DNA TGTGCCAGCTATCCCCGGACTAGCGGCTACAATGAGCAGTTCTTC. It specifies CASYPRTSGYNEQFF.

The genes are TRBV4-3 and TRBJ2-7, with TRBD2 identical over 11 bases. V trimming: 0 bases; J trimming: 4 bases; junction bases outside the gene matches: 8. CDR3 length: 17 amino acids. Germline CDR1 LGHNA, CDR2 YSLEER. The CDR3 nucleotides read TGCGCCAGCAGCCAAGAAGGGACTAGCGGATGGGGGTACGAGCAGTACTTC. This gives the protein CASSQEGTSGWGYEQYF.

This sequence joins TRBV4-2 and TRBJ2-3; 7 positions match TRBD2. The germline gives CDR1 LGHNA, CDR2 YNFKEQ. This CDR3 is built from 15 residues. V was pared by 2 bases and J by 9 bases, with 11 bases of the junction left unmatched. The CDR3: CASSQIAGIEETQYF. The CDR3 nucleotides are TGTGCCAGCAGCCAAATAGCGGGTATCGAGGAGACGCAGTATTTT.